Listed below are T cell receptor beta chains from one sample, sequenced in a study of blood T cell repertoires in COVID-19. Libraries were prepared by immunoSEQ multiplex PCR; TCRdb keeps only in-frame clonotypes and omits some of them. The sample carries some 260,000 clones, 87% recorded once. Sample: peripheral blood. The receptors stem from a man between 18 and 29 years old with active or convalescent COVID-19. Each CDR3 is given with its conserved first and last residue. D genes are given only for firm matches. Clone size appears in some rows only: once, few, many, or a class for an expanded clone.

v_gene: TRBV5-1; abundance: .; j_gene: TRBJ2-3; d_gene: TRBD1; CDR3aa: CASSSQTGDGGDTQYF; CDR3nt: TGCGCCAGCAGCTCCCAAACAGGGGATGGAGGAGATACGCAGTATTTT
v_gene: TRBV18; abundance: .; j_gene: TRBJ1-3; d_gene: TRBD1; CDR3aa: CASSPKQGEGNTIYF; CDR3nt: TGTGCCAGCTCACCCAAACAGGGGGAAGGAAACACCATATATTTT
v_gene: TRBV12-5; abundance: .; j_gene: TRBJ2-3; d_gene: TRBD2; CDR3aa: CASGPSGGAADTQYF; CDR3nt: TGTGCTAGTGGACCCAGCGGGGGGGCTGCAGATACGCAGTATTTT
v_gene: TRBV18; abundance: .; j_gene: TRBJ2-1; d_gene: .; CDR3aa: CASSPPTATYNEQFF; CDR3nt: TGTGCCAGCTCACCCCCGACTGCCACCTACAATGAGCAGTTCTTC
v_gene: TRBV27; abundance: .; j_gene: TRBJ2-2; d_gene: .; CDR3aa: CASSYRVGELFF; CDR3nt: TGTGCCAGCAGCTACAGGGTCGGGGAGCTGTTTTTT
v_gene: TRBV7-9; abundance: .; j_gene: TRBJ1-1; d_gene: .; CDR3aa: CASSFPGHWNTEAFF; CDR3nt: TGTGCCAGCAGCTTCCCGGGACATTGGAACACTGAAGCTTTCTTT
v_gene: TRBV4-3; abundance: .; j_gene: TRBJ2-3; d_gene: .; CDR3aa: CASSQDTERLPGTDTQYF; CDR3nt: TGCGCCAGCAGCCAAGATACCGAGAGACTGCCTGGCACAGATACGCAGTATTTT
v_gene: TRBV5-1; abundance: .; j_gene: TRBJ1-1; d_gene: .; CDR3aa: CASSLGLPLNTEAFF; CDR3nt: TGCGCCAGCAGCTTGGGACTTCCCCTGAACACTGAAGCTTTCTTT
v_gene: TRBV7-2; abundance: .; j_gene: TRBJ1-5; d_gene: .; CDR3aa: CASSLVGDEPQHF; CDR3nt: TGTGCCAGCAGCTTAGTAGGGGATGAGCCCCAGCATTTT
v_gene: TRBV9; abundance: .; j_gene: TRBJ1-4; d_gene: TRBD1; CDR3aa: CASSAVGGVGEKLFF; CDR3nt: TGTGCCAGCAGCGCAGTAGGGGGCGTGGGGGAAAAACTGTTTTTT
v_gene: TRBV3-1/TRBV3-2; abundance: .; j_gene: TRBJ2-3; d_gene: TRBD2; CDR3aa: CASSTGTSGSGTQYF; CDR3nt: TGTGCCAGCAGCACCGGGACTAGCGGGAGCGGTACGCAGTATTTT
v_gene: TRBV7-2; abundance: once; j_gene: TRBJ1-1; d_gene: TRBD1; CDR3aa: CASSRPTGGTEAFF; CDR3nt: TGTGCCAGCAGCCGCCCGACAGGGGGAACTGAAGCTTTCTTT
v_gene: TRBV7-9; abundance: .; j_gene: TRBJ2-5; d_gene: .; CDR3aa: CASGGFQETQYF; CDR3nt: TGTGCCAGCGGGGGGTTCCAAGAGACCCAGTACTTC
v_gene: TRBV29-1; abundance: .; j_gene: TRBJ1-1; d_gene: .; CDR3aa: CSVEVTPNTEAFF; CDR3nt: TGCAGCGTTGAAGTGACACCAAACACTGAAGCTTTCTTT
v_gene: TRBV12-3/TRBV12-4; abundance: .; j_gene: TRBJ2-5; d_gene: .; CDR3aa: CASADLPGAQYF; CDR3nt: TGTGCCAGCGCAGACCTGCCCGGGGCCCAGTACTTC
v_gene: TRBV3-1/TRBV3-2; abundance: few; j_gene: TRBJ1-1; d_gene: .; CDR3aa: CASSQGRGSTEAFF; CDR3nt: TGTGCCAGCAGCCAAGGAAGGGGCAGCACTGAAGCTTTCTTT
v_gene: TRBV27; abundance: .; j_gene: TRBJ2-7; d_gene: TRBD1; CDR3aa: CASSTRQGSYEQYF; CDR3nt: TGTGCCAGCAGTACAAGACAGGGTTCCTACGAGCAGTACTTC
v_gene: TRBV7-6; abundance: .; j_gene: TRBJ1-6; d_gene: TRBD1; CDR3aa: CASSRLNPGQNSPLHF; CDR3nt: TGTGCCAGCAGTCGTCTCAATCCGGGACAGAATTCACCCCTCCACTTT
v_gene: TRBV5-4; abundance: .; j_gene: TRBJ2-3; d_gene: TRBD1; CDR3aa: CASSLATGGNTQYF; CDR3nt: TGTGCCAGCAGCTTGGCGACAGGGGGCAATACGCAGTATTTT
v_gene: TRBV2; abundance: .; j_gene: TRBJ1-2; d_gene: .; CDR3aa: CASSPDRTTYGYTF; CDR3nt: TGTGCCAGCAGTCCGGACAGAACAACCTATGGCTACACCTTC
v_gene: TRBV3-1/TRBV3-2; abundance: .; j_gene: TRBJ1-1; d_gene: TRBD1; CDR3aa: CASSQKMGQAETEAFF; CDR3nt: TGTGCCAGCAGCCAGAAAATGGGACAGGCGGAGACTGAAGCTTTCTTT
v_gene: TRBV5-1; abundance: .; j_gene: TRBJ2-7; d_gene: TRBD2; CDR3aa: CASSSIGGTSGFVSYEQYF; CDR3nt: TGCGCCAGCAGCTCAATCGGAGGGACTAGCGGATTTGTATCCTACGAGCAGTACTTC
v_gene: TRBV6-2/TRBV6-3; abundance: .; j_gene: TRBJ1-5; d_gene: TRBD1; CDR3aa: CASSRDSSNQPQHF; CDR3nt: TGTGCCAGCAGTCGGGACAGTTCCAATCAGCCCCAGCATTTT
v_gene: TRBV3-1/TRBV3-2; abundance: once; j_gene: TRBJ2-3; d_gene: TRBD2; CDR3aa: CASSVAGADTQYF; CDR3nt: TGTGCCAGCAGCGTAGCGGGGGCGGATACGCAGTATTTT
v_gene: TRBV4-1; abundance: .; j_gene: TRBJ2-1; d_gene: TRBD2; CDR3aa: CASSWTSGSSNEQFF; CDR3nt: TGCGCCAGCAGCTGGACTAGCGGGAGTAGTAATGAGCAGTTCTTC
v_gene: TRBV6-5; abundance: .; j_gene: TRBJ2-7; d_gene: .; CDR3aa: CASAQDSSYEQYF; CDR3nt: TGTGCCAGCGCCCAAGACTCCTCCTACGAGCAGTACTTC
v_gene: TRBV11-2; abundance: .; j_gene: TRBJ2-7; d_gene: TRBD2; CDR3aa: CASSFRLAGYEQYF; CDR3nt: TGTGCCAGCAGCTTCCGACTAGCGGGATACGAGCAGTACTTC
v_gene: TRBV28; abundance: .; j_gene: TRBJ1-1; d_gene: .; CDR3aa: CASRLPGTEAFF; CDR3nt: TGTGCCAGCAGACTGCCAGGGACTGAAGCTTTCTTT
v_gene: TRBV10-3; abundance: .; j_gene: TRBJ2-7; d_gene: TRBD1; CDR3aa: CAITTGQGAMGEQYF; CDR3nt: TGTGCCATCACTACGGGACAGGGGGCGATGGGCGAGCAGTACTTC
v_gene: TRBV5-1; abundance: .; j_gene: TRBJ1-5; d_gene: .; CDR3aa: CASSLGSRGDNQPQHF; CDR3nt: TGCGCCAGCAGCTTGGGCAGCCGGGGGGATAATCAGCCCCAGCATTTT
v_gene: TRBV10-1; abundance: .; j_gene: TRBJ1-4; d_gene: TRBD1; CDR3aa: CASGQGATNEKLFF; CDR3nt: TGCGCCAGCGGACAGGGAGCAACTAATGAAAAACTGTTTTTT
v_gene: TRBV5-1; abundance: .; j_gene: TRBJ1-5; d_gene: .; CDR3aa: CASRQSTGQPQHF; CDR3nt: TGCGCCAGCAGGCAATCTACAGGACAGCCCCAGCATTTT
v_gene: TRBV28; abundance: .; j_gene: TRBJ1-2; d_gene: TRBD1; CDR3aa: CASRSSGTGLNYGYTF; CDR3nt: TGTGCCAGCAGGTCCTCCGGGACAGGCCTTAACTATGGCTACACCTTC
v_gene: TRBV7-9; abundance: .; j_gene: TRBJ2-5; d_gene: .; CDR3aa: CASSSLRAQYF; CDR3nt: TGTGCCAGCAGCTCCCTTCGGGCCCAGTACTTC
v_gene: TRBV7-9; abundance: once; j_gene: TRBJ1-2; d_gene: .; CDR3aa: CASSPRTYGYTF; CDR3nt: TGTGCCAGCAGCCCCCGGACTTATGGCTACACCTTC
v_gene: TRBV19; abundance: .; j_gene: TRBJ2-3; d_gene: TRBD2; CDR3aa: CASSPGLVQTDTQYF; CDR3nt: TGTGCCAGTAGTCCCGGACTAGTTCAGACAGATACGCAGTATTTT
v_gene: TRBV24-1; abundance: .; j_gene: TRBJ2-1; d_gene: TRBD2; CDR3aa: CATSDPGGRGFHEQFF; CDR3nt: TGTGCCACCAGTGATCCGGGGGGTCGGGGGTTTCATGAGCAGTTCTTC
v_gene: TRBV3-1/TRBV3-2; abundance: .; j_gene: TRBJ1-1; d_gene: .; CDR3aa: CASSQVRQGEAFF; CDR3nt: TGTGCCAGCAGCCAAGTCCGGCAGGGAGAAGCTTTCTTT
v_gene: TRBV9; abundance: .; j_gene: TRBJ1-4; d_gene: .; CDR3aa: CASSVGGIYRTTNEKLFF; CDR3nt: TGTGCCAGCAGCGTAGGGGGCATCTACAGGACAACTAATGAAAAACTGTTTTTT
v_gene: TRBV2; abundance: .; j_gene: TRBJ1-2; d_gene: .; CDR3aa: CAIPPGGAHTF; CDR3nt: TGTGCGATCCCACCGGGAGGGGCCCACACCTTC
v_gene: TRBV30; abundance: once; j_gene: TRBJ2-1; d_gene: TRBD2; CDR3aa: CAWSPGLAGGNEQFF; CDR3nt: TGTGCCTGGAGCCCAGGACTAGCGGGGGGCAATGAGCAGTTCTTC
v_gene: TRBV15; abundance: .; j_gene: TRBJ1-6; d_gene: .; CDR3aa: CATSRVPGSLHF; CDR3nt: TGTGCCACCAGCAGAGTCCCGGGGTCCCTCCACTTT
v_gene: TRBV2; abundance: .; j_gene: TRBJ1-2; d_gene: .; CDR3aa: CASSGTNYGYTF; CDR3nt: TGTGCCAGCAGCGGGACTAACTATGGCTACACCTTC
v_gene: TRBV5-1; abundance: .; j_gene: TRBJ2-6; d_gene: .; CDR3aa: CASSLTDGANVLTF; CDR3nt: TGCGCCAGCAGCTTGACAGATGGGGCCAACGTCCTGACTTTC
v_gene: TRBV10-1; abundance: .; j_gene: TRBJ2-7; d_gene: .; CDR3aa: CASLSRTPYEQYF; CDR3nt: TGCGCCAGCCTTTCCCGTACACCCTACGAGCAGTACTTC
v_gene: TRBV27; abundance: once; j_gene: TRBJ2-3; d_gene: .; CDR3aa: CASGAGDTQYF; CDR3nt: TGTGCCAGCGGTGCCGGGGATACGCAGTATTTT
v_gene: TRBV7-3; abundance: .; j_gene: TRBJ2-5; d_gene: .; CDR3aa: CASSLNGEETQYF; CDR3nt: TGTGCCAGCAGCTTAAACGGAGAAGAGACCCAGTACTTC
v_gene: TRBV15; abundance: .; j_gene: TRBJ2-1; d_gene: TRBD1; CDR3aa: CATSRGGQGGNEQFF; CDR3nt: TGTGCCACCAGCAGGGGGGGACAGGGTGGGAATGAGCAGTTCTTC
v_gene: TRBV9; abundance: .; j_gene: TRBJ2-2; d_gene: TRBD2; CDR3aa: CASSVGLAGGLYTGELFF; CDR3nt: TGTGCCAGCAGCGTTGGACTAGCGGGAGGACTCTACACCGGGGAGCTGTTTTTT
v_gene: TRBV5-6; abundance: .; j_gene: TRBJ2-7; d_gene: TRBD1; CDR3aa: CASSLGQGIHEQYF; CDR3nt: TGTGCCAGCAGCTTGGGACAGGGCATACACGAGCAGTACTTC
v_gene: TRBV5-1; abundance: .; j_gene: TRBJ1-1; d_gene: .; CDR3aa: CASSAVGANTEAFF; CDR3nt: TGCGCCAGCAGCGCCGTTGGGGCGAACACTGAAGCTTTCTTT
v_gene: TRBV3-1/TRBV3-2; abundance: .; j_gene: TRBJ1-3; d_gene: .; CDR3aa: CAVRDSYFMGNTIYF; CDR3nt: TGTGCCGTCCGGGACTCCTATTTTATGGGAAACACCATATATTTT
v_gene: TRBV18; abundance: .; j_gene: TRBJ2-5; d_gene: .; CDR3aa: CASSPLGVLETQYF; CDR3nt: TGTGCCAGCTCACCGCTAGGAGTTTTAGAGACCCAGTACTTC
v_gene: TRBV7-9; abundance: .; j_gene: TRBJ2-5; d_gene: TRBD2; CDR3aa: CASSPGTSPQETQYF; CDR3nt: TGTGCCAGCAGCCCGGGGACTAGTCCACAAGAGACCCAGTACTTC